Listed here are 29 T cell receptor beta chains from one sample, sequenced in a study of early T cells in non-severe SARS-CoV-2 infection. TCRdb used MiXCR to reprocess the 5' RACE reads, holding one entry per CDR3 protein. The data contain about 69,000 distinct CDR3 sequences, around 4.2% of them seen just once; the ten biggest clones take up approximately 3.6%. The source material was whole blood, sampled at baseline. The receptors were gathered from an adult who was a healthcare worker with PCR-confirmed SARS-CoV-2 infection or an uninfected control (not recorded which). The donor label of this sample is uncertain.

This clonotype was observed many times. This chain connects TRBV20-1 to TRBJ1-5; D remains unclear. CDR1 and CDR2 (germline): DFQATT, SNEGSKA (reference sequence). The CDR3 has 16 residues. Trimming shortened V by 3 bases and J by 0 bases, and 15 bases separated the two germline ends. The CDR3 DNA reads as TGCAGTGCTAGTGGCCGGGCAGGCTTTAGCAATCAGCCCCAGCATTTT. It translates to CSASGRAGFSNQPQHF.

This clonotype came up many times. The rearrangement joins TRBV6-6 to TRBJ2-3; a weak D match, TRBD2 (6 bases). The CDR3 has 17 amino acids. V was cut by 0 bases and J by 7 bases, with 20 bases left in between. Germline V gene data show CDR1 as MNHNY and CDR2 as SVGAGI (reference sequence). The CDR3 protein is CASSYSIRGAQQHTQYF. The CDR3 coding sequence is TGTGCCAGCAGTTACTCGATTCGCGGGGCCCAGCAGCATACGCAGTATTTT.

The V call is TRBV5-1, the J call TRBJ1-1; 10 bases match TRBD1. This CDR3 region has 15 residues. V shed 4 bases, J shed 4 bases, and the junction held 7 bases outside the gene matches. Germline values: CDR1 SGHRS, CDR2 YFSETQ. The CDR3 sequence: CASSPPTGGPTEAFF. CDR3 nucleotide sequence: TGCGCCAGCAGCCCACCGACAGGGGGCCCCACTGAAGCTTTCTTT.

The J gene is TRBJ2-7, the V gene TRBV28; TRBD2 matches 7 bases. Germline V CDR1 and CDR2: MDHEN, SYDVKM. The CDR3 totals 15 residues. V was pared by 8 bases and J by 0 bases, with 10 bases of the junction left unmatched. The CDR3 DNA reads TGTGCCAGCGCCCTTTTGAGCGGGGCCTCCTACGAGCAGTACTTC. This codes for CASALLSGASYEQYF.

The sample holds a few counts of this clonotype. V gene TRBV14 combines with J gene TRBJ2-7, with 8 nucleotides matching TRBD2. V lost 4 bases, J lost 6 bases, and 2 bases stayed unmatched. In germline, CDR1 is SGHDN, CDR2 FVKESK. The CDR3 loop spans 12 amino acids. CDR3 sequence reads: CASSPGGLEQYF. The CDR3 nucleotides are TGTGCCAGCAGCCCGGGGGGGCTCGAGCAGTACTTC.

The sample holds a few counts of this clonotype. The V gene is TRBV4-2, the J gene TRBJ2-7; the match to TRBD2 covers 13 bases. V gave up 5 bases and J gave up 3 bases; unmatched junction bases: 7. The CDR3 consists of 16 residues. CDR1 is LGHNA and CDR2 is YNFKEQ in the germline V gene. The CDR3 loop is CASSASRTSGGYEQYF. The CDR3 DNA is TGTGCCAGCAGCGCCTCCCGGACTAGCGGGGGCTACGAGCAGTACTTC.

The rearrangement uses TRBV3-1 and TRBJ2-6; D is undetermined. V was pared by 4 bases and J by 4 bases, with 8 bases between. The CDR3 length is 14 residues. In germline, CDR1 is LGHDT, CDR2 YNNKEL (reference sequence). CDR3 residues: CASSPNWGANVLTF. Here the CDR3 DNA reads TGTGCCAGCAGCCCAAATTGGGGGGCCAACGTCCTGACTTTC. Looking up the rest from reference TRBV3-1 and TRBJ2-6 gives the full variable domain: DTAVSQTPKYLVTQMGNDKSIKCEQNLGHDTMYWYKQDSKKFLKIMFSYNNKELIINETVPNRFSPKSPDKAHLNLHINSLELGDSAVYFCASSPNWGANVLTFGAGSRLTVL.

This clonotype was recorded at least ten times. The rearrangement uses TRBV6-2 or TRBV6-3 and TRBJ2-2; 10 bases line up with TRBD1. V gave up 5 bases and J gave up 3 bases; unmatched junction bases: 3. This CDR3 spans 15 amino acids. Germline V gene sequence: CDR1 MNHEY, CDR2 SVGEGT. For the CDR3, the DNA is TGTGCCAGCAGTCCCGGGACAGGGGACACCGGGGAGCTGTTTTTT. Amino acids: CASSPGTGDTGELFF.

This clonotype was counted at least ten times. This chain links TRBV12-3 or TRBV12-4 with TRBJ2-3; maybe TRBD1 (6 bases). The V end was cut by 7 bases, the J end by 3 bases, with 11 bases between. This CDR3 is 13 amino acids long. The CDR3: CASTRDITDTQYF. In nucleotides, the CDR3 is TGTGCCAGCACCAGGGACATAACAGATACGCAGTATTTT.

The rearrangement uses TRBV7-9 and TRBJ2-3, with a weak D call TRBD1 (5 bases). The V and J ends lost 5 bases and 0 bases respectively, with 18 bases between them. Germline CDR1 and CDR2: SEHNR and FQNEAQ (reference sequence). The CDR3 spans 17 residues. This CDR3 reads CASSPRQTTTSTDTQYF. The CDR3 nucleotides read TGTGCCAGCAGCCCCCGACAGACCACTACTAGCACAGATACGCAGTATTTT.

This clonotype was detected many times. V and J are TRBV29-1 and TRBJ1-4; D is unclear. CDR3 length: 15 residues. Germline CDR1 is SQVTM and CDR2 is ANQGSEA. V was cut by 5 bases and J by 3 bases, with 16 bases left in between. The CDR3 DNA reads TGCAGCGTTACTACGGCTTATGTGGCTAATGAAAAACTGTTTTTT. Its translation: CSVTTAYVANEKLFF.

This clonotype came up many times. The chain uses TRBV6-6 and TRBJ2-1, with TRBD2 matching 14 bases. CDR1 and CDR2 from the germline V gene are MNHNY and SVGAGI (reference sequence). The CDR3 length is 15 residues. J gave up 7 bases and V 2 bases, and 1 base lay outside the gene matches. CDR3 residues: CASSYGTSGGNEQFF. The CDR3 DNA sequence: TGTGCCAGCAGTTACGGGACTAGCGGGGGTAATGAGCAGTTCTTC.

In its sample, this clonotype was seen many times. This chain links TRBV11-2 with TRBJ1-2; D not certain. The CDR3 is 13 amino acids. Per the germline V gene, CDR1 is SGHAT and CDR2 is FQNNGV. Trimming took off 1 base at V and 3 bases at J, with 6 bases between the two ends. The CDR3 region is CASSLVTDYGYTF. The CDR3 nucleotides are TGTGCCAGCAGCTTAGTTACAGACTATGGCTACACCTTC.

J is TRBJ2-3 and V is TRBV27; no firm D call. The V end was cut by 5 bases, the J end by 2 bases, with 20 bases between. The germline V gene has CDR1 MNHEY and CDR2 SMNVEV (reference sequence). This CDR3 region has 17 residues. The CDR3 reads CASSQKLFSPLTDTQYF. In nucleotides, the CDR3 is TGTGCCAGCAGTCAAAAACTCTTTTCACCTCTCACAGATACGCAGTATTTT.

This clonotype was picked up many times. CDR3 in DNA: TGTGCCAGCAGGGTAGGGACAATGGAGGGTCAGCCCCAGCATTTT. Its protein product is CASRVGTMEGQPQHF. The chain combines TRBV12-3 or TRBV12-4 with TRBJ1-5, with D possibly matching TRBD1 (6 bases). With 6 bases removed from V and 6 bases from J, the gap between germline ends came to 18 bases. CDR3 size: 15 residues.

This clonotype has only a few counts. The CDR3 protein is CASSQPGQDIQYF. CDR3 nucleotide sequence: TGTGCCAGCAGCCAACCGGGACAGGACATTCAGTACTTC. V and J are TRBV12-3 or TRBV12-4 and TRBJ2-4; 8 bases are shared with TRBD1. V was pared by 6 bases and J by 8 bases, with 6 bases of the junction left unmatched. The CDR3 has 13 amino acids.

This clonotype was recorded at least ten times. The genes are TRBV10-3 and TRBJ2-5, with 9 bases that match TRBD1. The germline gives CDR1 ENHRY, CDR2 SYGVKD. The V segment lost 6 bases and the J segment 3 bases; nucleotides outside the gene matches: 5. This CDR3 is 14 amino acids long. The CDR3 bases are TGTGCCATCAGGGAACGGGACAGGGAAGAGACCCAGTACTTC. This encodes CAIRERDREETQYF.

The genes are TRBV5-5 and TRBJ1-5; D perhaps matches TRBD1 (6 bases). The CDR3 contains 15 residues. Germline CDR1 SGHKS, CDR2 YYEKEE (reference sequence). Trimming stripped 0 bases from V and 3 bases from J, with 10 bases between. For the CDR3, the DNA is TGTGCCAGCAGCTTGGACAGGGATCACAATCAGCCCCAGCATTTT. Protein: CASSLDRDHNQPQHF.

In this sample, this clonotype turned up a few times. The chain joins TRBV27 to TRBJ2-7, with D maybe TRBD2 (6 bases). V was shortened by 2 bases and J by 2 bases, with 10 bases between the two germline ends. CDR1 is MNHEY and CDR2 is SMNVEV in the germline V gene (reference sequence). This CDR3 is 14 amino acids long. CDR3 in amino acids: CASSLNPGAYEQYF. In DNA, the CDR3 is TGTGCCAGCAGTTTAAACCCGGGGGCCTACGAGCAGTACTTC.

This clonotype was picked up many times. This rearrangement joins TRBV7-2 to TRBJ2-5, with TRBD2 matching over 7 bases. Trimming cost V 6 bases and J 4 bases; bases outside gene matches: 11. Germline V gene sequence: CDR1 SGHTA, CDR2 FQGNSA. CDR3 size: 15 residues. CDR3 residues: CASSPNPGGGETQYF. The CDR3 DNA reads TGTGCCAGCAGTCCGAATCCGGGGGGAGGAGAGACCCAGTACTTC.

The V call is TRBV5-1, the J call TRBJ1-1, with D possibly being TRBD1 (5 bases). The CDR3 length is 14 residues. Trimming took 0 bases from V and 7 from J, leaving 13 bases between them. CDR1 and CDR2 (germline): SGHRS, YFSETQ. CDR3: CASSLGQGGSEAFF. The CDR3 region has the DNA TGCGCCAGCAGCTTGGGCCAGGGAGGAAGTGAAGCTTTCTTT.

This clonotype was seen many times. This chain connects TRBV6-5 to TRBJ2-7; D gene ambiguous. Germline CDR1 reads MNHEY; CDR2 reads SVGAGI. The V gene lost 0 bases and the J gene lost 2 bases, with 8 bases spanning the gap. CDR3 length: 14 residues. CDR3 sequence: CASSYSGPPYEQYF. CDR3 in DNA: TGTGCCAGCAGTTACTCTGGACCCCCCTACGAGCAGTACTTC.

In its sample, this clonotype was seen many times. This sequence joins TRBV7-9 and TRBJ1-2, with unresolved D. The germline V and J ends were trimmed by 5 bases and 2 bases, with 3 bases remaining between them. This CDR3 contains 11 residues. The germline gives CDR1 SEHNR, CDR2 FQNEAQ (reference sequence). CDR3 DNA: TGTGCCAGCAGCAACAACTATGGCTACACCTTC. Translation gives CASSNNYGYTF.

The rearrangement joins TRBV7-6 to TRBJ2-2, with 9 nucleotides matching TRBD1. This CDR3 spans 16 amino acids. The germline V gene encodes CDR1 SGHVS and CDR2 FNYEAQ. V lost 5 bases to trimming and J lost 1 base; unmatched junction nucleotides: 5. DNA for the CDR3: TGTGCCAGCAGCCCTGGGACAGGGCAGAACACCGGGGAGCTGTTTTTT. It translates to CASSPGTGQNTGELFF.

Ten or more counts support this clonotype. The gene calls are TRBV10-2 and TRBJ1-2; tentative D call: TRBD1 (6 bases). CDR1 WSHSY and CDR2 SAAADI come from the germline V gene. This CDR3 has 13 amino acids. Trimming took off 5 bases at V and 7 bases at J, with 14 bases between the two ends. CDR3 nucleotide sequence: TGCGCCAGCAGTAGTTACAGGGAGATTGGCTACACCTTC. Protein sequence: CASSSYREIGYTF.

The genes are TRBV2 and TRBJ2-7; D possibly matches TRBD1 or TRBD2 (5 bases each). The ends were cut back, 7 bases at V and 5 bases at J, with 18 bases in the middle. CDR1 is SNHLY, CDR2 FYNNEI, per germline. The CDR3 sequence is 14 residues long. The CDR3 bases are TGTGCCAGCACCCTTACGGGACGAAGCGACGAGCAGTACTTC. Translating gives CASTLTGRSDEQYF.

The chain links TRBV28 to TRBJ2-1, with 11 bases identical to TRBD2. Unmatched junction bases numbered 4, after V lost 1 base and J lost 5 bases. CDR1 is MDHEN, CDR2 SYDVKM, per germline. This CDR3 is 16 amino acids long. CDR3 in DNA: TGTGCCAGCAGTTTATATAGCGGGGGGGCCCACAATGAGCAGTTCTTC. Translated: CASSLYSGGAHNEQFF.

This clonotype was counted many times. The chain has TRBV6-1 and TRBJ2-7; tentatively, D is TRBD2 (5 bases). V lost 6 bases to trimming and J lost 5 bases, with 14 bases between them. From germline, CDR1 is MNHNS and CDR2 SASEGT. The CDR3 loop spans 13 amino acids. CDR3 nucleotide sequence: TGTGCCAGCAGAAGGGAGTCGGGAAACGAGCAGTACTTC. This sequence encodes CASRRESGNEQYF.

The V call is TRBV5-4, the J call TRBJ1-4; 9 positions match TRBD1. This CDR3 comprises 14 residues. The V and J ends lost 5 bases and 8 bases, in that order; junction bases with no gene match: 7. Looked up from germline, CDR1 is SGHNT and CDR2 is YYREEE (reference sequence). The CDR3 sequence: CASRETGGGEKLFF. CDR3 coding DNA: TGTGCCAGCAGGGAAACAGGGGGCGGCGAAAAACTGTTTTTT.